What follows describes a single T cell receptor beta chain. The antigen is not known. TCRdb's copy holds only in-frame clones and misses some; the assay was immunoSEQ multiplex PCR. The data hold 1,400,000 or so clones, with around 98.5% observed a single time. Germline V gene lookup returns CDR1 SGHKS and CDR2 YYEKEE (reference sequence). The length of the CDR3 is 12 residues. The V end was cut by 0 bases, the J end by 9 bases, with 9 bases between. This sample is drawn from a study of shared clonotypes between healthy human individuals. Study in general: Aged 18 to 49, the donors were two women and a few men. Points from the study as a whole: Around 4.7% of naive CD4 clonotypes were shared across four donors. Clonotype sharing among the donors was expected to vary with sequencing depth.

The split of CD4+ cells yielded CD45RA+ naive and CD45RA-negative memory subsets. Sequencing was carried out using naive CD4+ T cells sorted from blood. As for subset: CD45RA+ positively selected. The sequence was obtained from a young man in good health. V usage is TRBV5-5 and J usage is TRBJ1-2; maybe TRBD1 (6 bases). In DNA form, the CDR3 reads TGTGCCAGCAGCTTGGGGGGGCCGAGCTACACCTTC. Translation: CASSLGGPSYTF.